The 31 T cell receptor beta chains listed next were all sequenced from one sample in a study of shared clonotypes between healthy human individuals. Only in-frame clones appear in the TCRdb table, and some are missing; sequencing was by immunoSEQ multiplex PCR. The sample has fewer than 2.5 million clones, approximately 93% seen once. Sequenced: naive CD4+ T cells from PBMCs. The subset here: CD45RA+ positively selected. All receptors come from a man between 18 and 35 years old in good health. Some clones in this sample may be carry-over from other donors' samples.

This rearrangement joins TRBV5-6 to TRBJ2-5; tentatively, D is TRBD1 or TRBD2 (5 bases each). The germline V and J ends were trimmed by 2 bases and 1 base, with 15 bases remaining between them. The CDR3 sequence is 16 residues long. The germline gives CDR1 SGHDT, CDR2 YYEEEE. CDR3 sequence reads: CASSFIGATIQETQYF. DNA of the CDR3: TGTGCCAGCAGCTTCATCGGGGCGACAATCCAAGAGACCCAGTACTTC.

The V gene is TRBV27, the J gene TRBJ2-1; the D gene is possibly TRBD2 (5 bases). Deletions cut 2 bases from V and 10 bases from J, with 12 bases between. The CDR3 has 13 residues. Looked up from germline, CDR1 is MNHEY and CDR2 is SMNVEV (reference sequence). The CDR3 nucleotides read TGTGCCAGCAGTTTAGTCCGAGGGCTGGAGCAGTTCTTC. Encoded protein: CASSLVRGLEQFF.

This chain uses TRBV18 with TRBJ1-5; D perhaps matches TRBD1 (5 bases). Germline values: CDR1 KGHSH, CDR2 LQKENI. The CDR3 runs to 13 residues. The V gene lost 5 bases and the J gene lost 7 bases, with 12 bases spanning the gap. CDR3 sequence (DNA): TGTGCCAGCTCAGGAGGGGACTTCCAGCCCCAGCATTTT. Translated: CASSGGDFQPQHF.

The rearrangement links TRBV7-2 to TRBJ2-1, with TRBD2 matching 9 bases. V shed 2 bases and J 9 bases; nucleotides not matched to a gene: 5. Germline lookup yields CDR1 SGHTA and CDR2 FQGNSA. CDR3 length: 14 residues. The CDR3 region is CASSLWREGLEQFF. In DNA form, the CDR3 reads TGTGCCAGCAGCTTATGGCGGGAGGGCCTTGAGCAGTTCTTC.

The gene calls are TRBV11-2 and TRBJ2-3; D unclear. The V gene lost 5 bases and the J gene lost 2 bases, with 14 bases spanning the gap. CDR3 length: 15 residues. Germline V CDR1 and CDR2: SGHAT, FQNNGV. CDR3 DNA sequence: TGTGCCAGCAGCACCAAAAGAGAGAACACAGATACGCAGTATTTT. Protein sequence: CASSTKRENTDTQYF.

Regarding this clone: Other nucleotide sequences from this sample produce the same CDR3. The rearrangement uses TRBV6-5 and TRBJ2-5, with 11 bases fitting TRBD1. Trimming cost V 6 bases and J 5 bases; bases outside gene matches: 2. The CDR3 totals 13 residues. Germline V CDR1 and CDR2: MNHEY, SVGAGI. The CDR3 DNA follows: TGTGCCAGCAGGAGGACAGGGGGCGAGACCCAGTACTTC. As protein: CASRRTGGETQYF.

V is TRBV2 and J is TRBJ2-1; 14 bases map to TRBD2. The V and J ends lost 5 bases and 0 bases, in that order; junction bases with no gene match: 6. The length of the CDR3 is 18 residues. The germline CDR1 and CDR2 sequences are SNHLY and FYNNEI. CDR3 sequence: CASSPGTSGSGSYNEQFF. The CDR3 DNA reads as TGTGCCAGCAGTCCCGGGACTAGCGGGAGCGGCTCCTACAATGAGCAGTTCTTC.

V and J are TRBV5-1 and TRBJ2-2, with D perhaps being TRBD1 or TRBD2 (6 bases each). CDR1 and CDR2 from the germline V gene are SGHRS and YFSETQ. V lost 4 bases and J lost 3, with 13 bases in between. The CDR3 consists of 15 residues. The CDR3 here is CASSPSGADTGELFF. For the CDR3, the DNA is TGCGCCAGCAGCCCATCGGGGGCTGACACCGGGGAGCTGTTTTTT.

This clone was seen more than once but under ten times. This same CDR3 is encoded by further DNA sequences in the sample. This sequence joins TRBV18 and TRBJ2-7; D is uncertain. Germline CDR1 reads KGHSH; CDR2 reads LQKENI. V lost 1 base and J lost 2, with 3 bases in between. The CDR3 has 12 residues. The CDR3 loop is CASSPRAYEQYF. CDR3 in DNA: TGTGCCAGCTCACCACGAGCCTACGAGCAGTACTTC.

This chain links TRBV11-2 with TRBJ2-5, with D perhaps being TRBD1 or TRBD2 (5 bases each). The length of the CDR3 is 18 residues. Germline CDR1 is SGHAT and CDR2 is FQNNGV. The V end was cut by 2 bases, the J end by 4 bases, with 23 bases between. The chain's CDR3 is CASSLLGSGVGLIETQYF. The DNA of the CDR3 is TGTGCCAGCAGCTTATTGGGGAGTGGAGTGGGGCTAATAGAGACCCAGTACTTC.

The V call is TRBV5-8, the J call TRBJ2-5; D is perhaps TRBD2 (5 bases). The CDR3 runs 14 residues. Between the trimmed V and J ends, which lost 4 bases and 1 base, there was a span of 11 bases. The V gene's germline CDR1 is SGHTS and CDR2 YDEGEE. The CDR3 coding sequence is TGTGCCAGCAGCCCGGGAAGCGCCCAAGAGACCCAGTACTTC. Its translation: CASSPGSAQETQYF.

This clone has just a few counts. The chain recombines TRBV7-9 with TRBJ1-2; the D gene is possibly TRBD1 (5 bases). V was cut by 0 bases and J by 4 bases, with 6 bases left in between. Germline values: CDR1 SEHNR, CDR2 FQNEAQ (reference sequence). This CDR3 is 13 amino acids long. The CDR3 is CASSLATGYGYTF. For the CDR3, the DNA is TGTGCCAGCAGCTTAGCTACAGGCTATGGCTACACCTTC. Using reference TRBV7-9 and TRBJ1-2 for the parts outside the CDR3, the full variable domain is DTGVSQNPRHKITKRGQNVTFRCDPISEHNRLYWYRQTLGQGPEFLTYFQNEAQLEKSRLLSDRFSAERPKGSFSTLEIQRTEQGDSAMYLCASSLATGYGYTFGSGTRLTVV.

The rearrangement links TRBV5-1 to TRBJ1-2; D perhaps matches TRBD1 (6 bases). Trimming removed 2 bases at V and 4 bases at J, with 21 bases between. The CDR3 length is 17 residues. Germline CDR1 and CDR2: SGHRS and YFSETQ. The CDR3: CASSFNLMRGFSYGYTF. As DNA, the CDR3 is TGCGCCAGCAGCTTTAACCTTATGAGGGGGTTTAGCTATGGCTACACCTTC.

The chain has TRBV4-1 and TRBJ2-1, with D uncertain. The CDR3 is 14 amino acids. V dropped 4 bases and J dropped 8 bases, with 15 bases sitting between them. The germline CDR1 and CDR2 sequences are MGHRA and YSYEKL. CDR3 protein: CASSLGPTADEQFF. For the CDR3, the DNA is TGCGCCAGCAGCCTCGGTCCCACCGCCGATGAGCAGTTCTTC.

CDR3 coding DNA: TGCGCCAGCAGCCAGACCATAGGGGGGACAGCTGATACGCAGTATTTT. Amino acid sequence: CASSQTIGGTADTQYF. V and J are TRBV4-1 and TRBJ2-3; D possibly corresponds to TRBD1 (7 bases). Trimming cost V 3 bases and J 6 bases, with 19 bases left between them. The CDR3 runs 16 residues. Looked up from germline, CDR1 is MGHRA and CDR2 is YSYEKL.

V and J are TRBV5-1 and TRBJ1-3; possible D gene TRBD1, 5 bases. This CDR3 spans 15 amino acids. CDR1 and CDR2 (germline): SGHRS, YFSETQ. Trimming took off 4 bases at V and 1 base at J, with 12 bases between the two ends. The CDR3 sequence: CASSVGPGSGNTIYF. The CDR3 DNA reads TGCGCCAGCAGCGTCGGACCAGGGTCTGGAAACACCATATATTTT.

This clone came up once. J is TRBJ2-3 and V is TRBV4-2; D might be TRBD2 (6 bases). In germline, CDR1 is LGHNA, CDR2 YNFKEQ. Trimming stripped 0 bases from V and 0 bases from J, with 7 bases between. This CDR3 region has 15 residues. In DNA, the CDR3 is TGTGCCAGCAGCCAAGAGCGGGAAAGCACAGATACGCAGTATTTT. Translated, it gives CASSQERESTDTQYF.

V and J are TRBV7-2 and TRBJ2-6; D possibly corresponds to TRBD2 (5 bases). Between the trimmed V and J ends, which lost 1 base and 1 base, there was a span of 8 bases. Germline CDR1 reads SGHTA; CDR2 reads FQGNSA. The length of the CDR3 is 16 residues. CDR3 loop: CASSLVEGSGANVLTF. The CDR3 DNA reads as TGTGCCAGCAGCTTAGTTGAGGGTTCTGGGGCCAACGTCCTGACTTTC.

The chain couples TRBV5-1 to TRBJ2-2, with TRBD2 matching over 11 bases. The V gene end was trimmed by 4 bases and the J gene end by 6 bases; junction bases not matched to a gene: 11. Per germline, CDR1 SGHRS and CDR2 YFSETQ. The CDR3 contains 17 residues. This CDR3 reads CASSLGLADPPSGELFF. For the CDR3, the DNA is TGCGCCAGCAGCCTGGGACTAGCGGACCCCCCCTCCGGGGAGCTGTTTTTT.

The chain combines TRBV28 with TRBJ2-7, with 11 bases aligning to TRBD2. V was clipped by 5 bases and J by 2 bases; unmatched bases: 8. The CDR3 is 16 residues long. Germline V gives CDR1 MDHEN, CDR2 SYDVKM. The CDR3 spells CASSMEWGLAAYEQYF. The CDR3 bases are TGTGCCAGCAGTATGGAATGGGGACTAGCGGCCTACGAGCAGTACTTC.

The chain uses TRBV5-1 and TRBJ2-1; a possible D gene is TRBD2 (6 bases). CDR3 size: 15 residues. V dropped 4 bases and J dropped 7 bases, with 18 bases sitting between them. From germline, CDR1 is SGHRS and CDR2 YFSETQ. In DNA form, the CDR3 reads TGCGCCAGCAGCATTGGAGGGCCACTTTTGAATGAGCAGTTCTTC. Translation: CASSIGGPLLNEQFF.

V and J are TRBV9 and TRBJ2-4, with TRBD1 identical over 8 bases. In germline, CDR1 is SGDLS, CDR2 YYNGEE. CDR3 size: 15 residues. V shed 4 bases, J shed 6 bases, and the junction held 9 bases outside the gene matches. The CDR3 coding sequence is TGTGCCAGCAGCCCGATGGGGACAGGAGTAAACATTCAGTACTTC. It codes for CASSPMGTGVNIQYF.

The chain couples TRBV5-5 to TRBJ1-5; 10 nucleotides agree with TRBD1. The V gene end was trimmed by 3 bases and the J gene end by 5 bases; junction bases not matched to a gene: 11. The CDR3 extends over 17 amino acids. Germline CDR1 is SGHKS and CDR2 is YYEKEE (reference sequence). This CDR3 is CASSSGRQGARDQPQHF. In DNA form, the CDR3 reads TGTGCCAGCAGCTCGGGCCGACAGGGGGCTCGGGATCAGCCCCAGCATTTT.

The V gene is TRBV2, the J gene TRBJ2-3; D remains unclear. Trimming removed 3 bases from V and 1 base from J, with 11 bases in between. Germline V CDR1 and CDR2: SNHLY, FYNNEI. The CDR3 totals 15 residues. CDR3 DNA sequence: TGTGCCAGCAGTGACGATGGTGGGGGCACAGATACGCAGTATTTT. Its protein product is CASSDDGGGTDTQYF.

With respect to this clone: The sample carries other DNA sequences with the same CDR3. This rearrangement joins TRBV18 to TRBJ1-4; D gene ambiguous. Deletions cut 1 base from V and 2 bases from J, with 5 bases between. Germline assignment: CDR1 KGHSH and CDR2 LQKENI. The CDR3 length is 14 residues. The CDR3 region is CASSPQGTNEKLFF. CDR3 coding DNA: TGTGCCAGCTCACCACAGGGTACTAATGAAAAACTGTTTTTT.

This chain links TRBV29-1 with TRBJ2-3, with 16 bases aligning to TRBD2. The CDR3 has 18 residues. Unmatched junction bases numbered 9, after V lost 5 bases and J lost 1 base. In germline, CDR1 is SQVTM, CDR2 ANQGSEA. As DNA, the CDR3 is TGCAGCGTTCGAGGGACTAGCGGGAGGGCGAAAGGCACAGATACGCAGTATTTT. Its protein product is CSVRGTSGRAKGTDTQYF.

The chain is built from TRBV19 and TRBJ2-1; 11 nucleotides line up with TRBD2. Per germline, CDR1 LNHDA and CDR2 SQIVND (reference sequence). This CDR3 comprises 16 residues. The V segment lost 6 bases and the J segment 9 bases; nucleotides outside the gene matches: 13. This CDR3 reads CASSKTSGTHPGEQFF. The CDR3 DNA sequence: TGTGCCAGTAGCAAGACTAGCGGGACCCACCCGGGTGAGCAGTTCTTC.

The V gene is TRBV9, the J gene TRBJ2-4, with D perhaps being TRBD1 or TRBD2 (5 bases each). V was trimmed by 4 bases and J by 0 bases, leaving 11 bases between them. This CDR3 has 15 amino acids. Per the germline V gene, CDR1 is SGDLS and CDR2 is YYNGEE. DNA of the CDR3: TGTGCCAGCAGCCTCGGGACGGTAGCCAAAAACATTCAGTACTTC. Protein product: CASSLGTVAKNIQYF.

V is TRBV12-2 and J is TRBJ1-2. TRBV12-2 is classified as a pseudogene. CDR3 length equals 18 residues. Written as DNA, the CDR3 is TGTGCAAGTCGCTTAGCGAGACCATCGCGGGTAGCTAACTATGGCTACACCTTC. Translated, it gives CASRLARPSRVANYGYTF.

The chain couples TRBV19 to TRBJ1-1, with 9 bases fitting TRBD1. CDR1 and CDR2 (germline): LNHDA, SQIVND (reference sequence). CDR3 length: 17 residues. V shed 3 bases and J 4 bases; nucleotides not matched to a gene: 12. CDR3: CASSIIRDRAGFTEAFF. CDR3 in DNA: TGTGCCAGTAGTATTATCCGGGACAGGGCTGGATTCACTGAAGCTTTCTTT.

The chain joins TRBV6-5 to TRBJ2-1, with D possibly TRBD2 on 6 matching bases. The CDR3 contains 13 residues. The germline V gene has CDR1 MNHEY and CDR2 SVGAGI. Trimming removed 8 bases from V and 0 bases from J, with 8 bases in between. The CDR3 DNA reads TGTGCCAGCGCGGGAAGCTCCTACAATGAGCAGTTCTTC. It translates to CASAGSSYNEQFF.